The subject of this entry is one T cell receptor (beta chain). Antigen: not known. The CDR3 has 17 residues. Germline V gives CDR1 WNHNN, CDR2 SYGVQD (reference sequence). The V segment lost 7 bases and the J segment 0 bases; nucleotides outside the gene matches: 6. The data were taken from a study of cytomegalovirus exposure and HLA in healthy donors. Study conclusions and caveats: Previously analyzed data showed that most TCR beta V segments were productive at a frequency of about 87% or about 30%. Per a later analysis, HLA-associated TCR beta chains showed more clonal expansion than other, equally common TCR beta chains. One variant, a missense change in DCLRE1C, was linked in a later analysis to TCR beta V- and J-gene trimming.

Vbeta (60) and Jbeta (13) primers were used in the PCR. Clones were sequenced by immunoSEQ multiplex PCR, and TCRdb holds only the in-frame ones, with some missing. This sample carries fewer than 250,000 clones, about 81% of them seen once, and the ten largest clones take approximately 4.8%. The sequence was collected from a man aged 30 to 45 in good health and CMV-seropositive. Sequences were obtained from PBMCs. The chain uses TRBV10-1 and TRBJ2-6, with TRBD2 identical over 10 bases. The CDR3 reads CASKRVAGGSGANVLTF. The DNA of the CDR3 is TGCGCCAGCAAGCGGGTAGCGGGAGGCTCTGGGGCCAACGTCCTGACTTTC.